This TCR beta chain was sequenced in a study of beta chain features in type 1 diabetes. The ends lost 0 bases at V and 8 bases at J; junction bases unmatched: 15. CDR3 length: 17 residues. Germline CDR1 is SGHRS and CDR2 is YFSETQ. A remark on this clone: Its target is unknown.

Study findings and constraints: TCRB CDR3s were moderately but significantly shorter in Type 1 diabetes patients in all four CD4+ subsets. Patients with type 1 diabetes carried fewer insertions and had more deletions at their VDJ junctions. The similarity of naive, central memory and Treg TCRB repertoires appeared greater among patients than among healthy donors.

Every isolated RNA sample was fully reverse transcribed, so sequencing captured expressed TCRB transcripts. Assay: immunoSEQ multiplex PCR; the TCRdb copy retains only in-frame clones and omits some. Of 150,000 to 200,000 clones listed, about 8.1% are singletons. This TCR was recovered from a woman under 30 with type 1 diabetes. The J gene is TRBJ2-7, the V gene TRBV5-1, with 9 bases lining up with TRBD1. Sequencing was performed on central memory CD4+ T cells from blood. The CDR3 sequence is CASSLEFTGGSYVKQYF. In DNA form, the CDR3 reads TGCGCCAGCAGCTTGGAATTTACAGGGGGCTCCTACGTGAAGCAGTACTTC.